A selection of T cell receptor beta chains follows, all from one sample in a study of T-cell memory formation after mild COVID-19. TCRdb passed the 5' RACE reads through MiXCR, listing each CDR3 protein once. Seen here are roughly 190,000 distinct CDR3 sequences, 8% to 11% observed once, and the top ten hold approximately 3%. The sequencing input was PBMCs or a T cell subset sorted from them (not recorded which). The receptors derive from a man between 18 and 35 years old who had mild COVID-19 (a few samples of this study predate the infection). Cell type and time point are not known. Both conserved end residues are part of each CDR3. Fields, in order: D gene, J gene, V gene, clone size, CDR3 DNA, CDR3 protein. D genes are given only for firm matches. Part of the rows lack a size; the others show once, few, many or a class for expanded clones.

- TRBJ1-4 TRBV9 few TGTGCCAGCAGCGTAGGGTTAGGGGATGAAAAACTGTTTTTT CASSVGLGDEKLFF
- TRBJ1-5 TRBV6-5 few TGTGCCAGCAGTACAGGGCTCGGGCAGCCCCAGCATTTT CASSTGLGQPQHF
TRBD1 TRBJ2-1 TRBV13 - TGTGCCAGCAGCGGCTACAGGGGAGATGAGCAGTTCTTC CASSGYRGDEQFF
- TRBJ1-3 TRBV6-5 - TGTGCCAGTCCTGTGTGTTCCAGGGCCGGGATATATTTT CASPVCSRAGIYF
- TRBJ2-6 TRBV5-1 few TGCGCCAGCAGCAGTAGGCCTCGCTCTGGGGCCAACGTCCTGACTTTC CASSSRPRSGANVLTF
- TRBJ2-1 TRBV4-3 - TGCGCCAGCAGCCAAAGCAATGAGCAGTTCTTC CASSQSNEQFF
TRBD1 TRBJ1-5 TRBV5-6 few TGTGCCAGCAGCCTGACAGGGGCTACCCCATATAGCAATCAGCCCCAGCATTTT CASSLTGATPYSNQPQHF
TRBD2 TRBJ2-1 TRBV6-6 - TGTGCCAGCAGCCCCCTCCGACTAGCGGGGGGACGCTCCTACAATGAGCAGTTCTTC CASSPLRLAGGRSYNEQFF
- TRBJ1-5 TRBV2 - TGTGCCAGCAGTAGCGAGGTTCAGCCCCAGCATTTT CASSSEVQPQHF
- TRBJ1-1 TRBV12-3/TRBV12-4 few TGTGCCAGCAGTTTAGCTGGCCTGTTAAAGAACACTGAAGCTTTCTTT CASSLAGLLKNTEAFF
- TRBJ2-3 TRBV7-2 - TGTGCCAGCAGCAGAGGGGACTCAGATACGCAGTATTTT CASSRGDSDTQYF
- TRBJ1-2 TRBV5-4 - TGTGCCAGCAAATCGGGGGGCGCGGGTGGCTACACCTTC CASKSGGAGGYTF
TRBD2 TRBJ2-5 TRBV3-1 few TGTGCCAGCAGGCGGACTAGCGAAGTGGAGACCCAGTACTTC CASRRTSEVETQYF
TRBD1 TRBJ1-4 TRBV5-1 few TGCGCCAGCAGCTCAGGGACAGTAGCAACTAATGAAAAACTGTTTTTT CASSSGTVATNEKLFF
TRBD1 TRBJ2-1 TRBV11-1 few TGTGCCAGCAGCATTATCTCCGGACAGGGGGTCGAGCAGTTCTTC CASSIISGQGVEQFF
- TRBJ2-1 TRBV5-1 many TGCGCCAGCAGCTTGGCTGGCGGGGGCCCAACCAATGAGCAGTTCTTC CASSLAGGGPTNEQFF